The rows below give T cell receptor beta chains drawn from one sample of a study of Graves' ophthalmopathy and Graves' hyperthyroidism. TCRdb re-derived calls from the multiplex PCR reads in MiXCR, one entry per CDR3 protein. Among approximately 1.2 million distinct CDR3 sequences listed, 35% to 40% were seen once. The sequenced sample was peripheral blood or thyroid tissue (not recorded which). All receptors come from an adult man with Graves' hyperthyroidism. Each CDR3 is given with its conserved first and last residue. Each record gives: clone size, D gene, J gene, V gene, CDR3 protein, CDR3 DNA. D genes are given only for firm matches. The size field is filled for only some rows; it gives once, few, many or a size class.

clone_size: many; d_call: NA; j_call: TRBJ2-5; v_call: TRBV20-1; cdr3_aa: CSARGLRGKETQYF; cdr3_nt: TGCAGTGCTAGAGGACTACGAGGGAAAGAGACCCAGTACTTC
clone_size: NA; d_call: TRBD1; j_call: TRBJ2-5; v_call: TRBV20-1; cdr3_aa: CSANTYNRGGETQYF; cdr3_nt: TGCAGTGCAAATACTTACAACAGGGGTGGGGAGACCCAGTACTTC
clone_size: few; d_call: NA; j_call: TRBJ1-5; v_call: TRBV4-3; cdr3_aa: CASSQDLPHRGNQPQHF; cdr3_nt: TGCGCCAGCAGCCAAGATCTTCCACACAGGGGCAATCAGCCCCAGCATTTT
clone_size: NA; d_call: NA; j_call: TRBJ1-2; v_call: TRBV25-1; cdr3_aa: CASSDPGAIHYGYTF; cdr3_nt: TGTGCCAGCAGTGACCCCGGGGCAATTCACTATGGCTACACCTTC
clone_size: many; d_call: NA; j_call: TRBJ1-1; v_call: TRBV9; cdr3_aa: CASSVAGRDTEAFF; cdr3_nt: TGTGCCAGCAGCGTAGCAGGGCGCGACACTGAAGCTTTCTTT
clone_size: NA; d_call: TRBD2; j_call: TRBJ2-5; v_call: TRBV15; cdr3_aa: CATSGIREAETQYF; cdr3_nt: TGTGCCACCAGCGGGATCCGGGAGGCAGAGACCCAGTACTTC
clone_size: few; d_call: NA; j_call: TRBJ1-6; v_call: TRBV7-9; cdr3_aa: CASSLAPQGGSPLHF; cdr3_nt: TGTGCCAGCAGCTTGGCCCCACAGGGTGGTTCACCCCTCCACTTT
clone_size: NA; d_call: NA; j_call: TRBJ1-6; v_call: TRBV6-5; cdr3_aa: CASKPGGYGSPLHF; cdr3_nt: TGTGCCAGCAAACCCGGGGGATATGGTTCACCCCTCCACTTT
clone_size: few; d_call: TRBD1; j_call: TRBJ1-2; v_call: TRBV12-3/TRBV12-4; cdr3_aa: CASRPQGAKGYTF; cdr3_nt: TGTGCCAGCAGACCACAGGGGGCGAAAGGCTACACCTTC
clone_size: NA; d_call: TRBD1; j_call: TRBJ2-7; v_call: TRBV6-5; cdr3_aa: CASRGGIYEQYF; cdr3_nt: TGTGCCAGCCGAGGGGGCATCTACGAGCAGTACTTC
clone_size: few; d_call: TRBD2; j_call: TRBJ2-2; v_call: TRBV19; cdr3_aa: CASSTTSGSVIGELFF; cdr3_nt: TGTGCCAGTAGTACGACTAGCGGGAGCGTAATCGGGGAGCTGTTTTTT
clone_size: NA; d_call: TRBD1; j_call: TRBJ1-5; v_call: TRBV12-3/TRBV12-4; cdr3_aa: CASRNETGPQPQHF; cdr3_nt: TGTGCCAGCAGGAACGAGACAGGGCCTCAGCCCCAGCATTTT
clone_size: few; d_call: NA; j_call: TRBJ2-2; v_call: TRBV6-1; cdr3_aa: CASDRTGELFF; cdr3_nt: TGTGCCAGCGACAGGACCGGGGAGCTGTTTTTT
clone_size: NA; d_call: NA; j_call: TRBJ2-5; v_call: TRBV7-9; cdr3_aa: CASSLEAPMGTQYF; cdr3_nt: TGTGCCAGCAGCTTAGAGGCCCCCATGGGGACCCAGTACTTC
clone_size: NA; d_call: NA; j_call: TRBJ1-6; v_call: TRBV6-5; cdr3_aa: CASKQGEVNSPLHF; cdr3_nt: TGTGCCAGCAAACAGGGAGAGGTTAATTCGCCCCTCCACTTT
clone_size: NA; d_call: TRBD1; j_call: TRBJ1-1; v_call: TRBV10-3; cdr3_aa: CASSIDRGPIGWTEAFF; cdr3_nt: TGTGCCAGCAGTATAGACAGGGGGCCGATTGGATGGACTGAAGCTTTCTTT
clone_size: NA; d_call: NA; j_call: TRBJ1-1; v_call: TRBV18; cdr3_aa: CASSPPNRGRNTEAFF; cdr3_nt: TGTGCCAGCTCACCACCGAACCGAGGCAGGAACACTGAAGCTTTCTTT
clone_size: many; d_call: NA; j_call: TRBJ2-2; v_call: TRBV9; cdr3_aa: CASSVYTGELFF; cdr3_nt: TGTGCCAGCAGCGTATACACCGGGGAGCTGTTTTTT
clone_size: NA; d_call: NA; j_call: TRBJ2-5; v_call: TRBV19; cdr3_aa: CASMARMDWGQETQYF; cdr3_nt: TGTGCCAGTATGGCCCGTATGGATTGGGGCCAAGAGACCCAGTACTTC
clone_size: NA; d_call: TRBD1; j_call: TRBJ1-6; v_call: TRBV15; cdr3_aa: CATSTQGQGEVNSPLHF; cdr3_nt: TGTGCCACCAGCACCCAAGGACAGGGCGAAGTGAATTCACCCCTCCACTTT
clone_size: NA; d_call: NA; j_call: TRBJ2-5; v_call: TRBV11-2; cdr3_aa: CASSYNTGKIQGLLETQYF; cdr3_nt: TGTGCCAGCAGCTACAATACAGGGAAAATTCAGGGACTGCTGGAGACCCAGTACTTC
clone_size: many; d_call: NA; j_call: TRBJ2-5; v_call: TRBV7-6; cdr3_aa: CASSFGESQETQYF; cdr3_nt: TGTGCCAGCAGCTTTGGGGAAAGCCAAGAGACCCAGTACTTC
clone_size: many; d_call: NA; j_call: TRBJ1-1; v_call: TRBV11-2; cdr3_aa: CASSLVHRTNTEAFF; cdr3_nt: TGTGCCAGCAGCTTAGTTCACAGGACGAACACTGAAGCTTTCTTT
clone_size: many; d_call: NA; j_call: TRBJ1-6; v_call: TRBV14; cdr3_aa: CASSHPRPNSPLHF; cdr3_nt: TGTGCCAGCAGCCATCCTAGGCCCAATTCACCCCTCCACTTT
clone_size: NA; d_call: NA; j_call: TRBJ1-2; v_call: TRBV10-3; cdr3_aa: CAISGIGYYGYTF; cdr3_nt: TGTGCCATCAGTGGCATCGGCTACTATGGCTACACCTTC
clone_size: many; d_call: TRBD1; j_call: TRBJ2-5; v_call: TRBV25-1; cdr3_aa: CASRSSGQGPQETQYF; cdr3_nt: TGTGCCAGCAGGTCCTCGGGACAGGGACCCCAAGAGACCCAGTACTTC
clone_size: NA; d_call: NA; j_call: TRBJ1-1; v_call: TRBV3-1; cdr3_aa: CASSQDGVENTEAFF; cdr3_nt: TGTGCCAGCAGCCAAGATGGGGTGGAGAACACTGAAGCTTTCTTT
clone_size: many; d_call: TRBD2; j_call: TRBJ2-5; v_call: TRBV5-8; cdr3_aa: CASSPALAGGGETQYF; cdr3_nt: TGTGCCAGCAGCCCGGCTCTGGCGGGGGGAGGAGAGACCCAGTACTTC
clone_size: NA; d_call: TRBD1; j_call: TRBJ2-6; v_call: TRBV7-8; cdr3_aa: CASSHRQGAGANVLTF; cdr3_nt: TGTGCCAGCAGCCACAGACAGGGGGCGGGGGCCAACGTCCTGACTTTC
clone_size: NA; d_call: NA; j_call: TRBJ1-6; v_call: TRBV7-9; cdr3_aa: CASSQDEAAYNSPLHF; cdr3_nt: TGCGCCAGCAGCCAAGATGAGGCAGCTTATAATTCACCCCTCCACTTT
clone_size: many; d_call: TRBD1; j_call: TRBJ1-6; v_call: TRBV10-3; cdr3_aa: CAIRPDRDNSPLHF; cdr3_nt: TGTGCCATCAGACCGGACAGGGACAATTCACCCCTCCACTTT
clone_size: NA; d_call: TRBD1; j_call: TRBJ2-2; v_call: TRBV29-1; cdr3_aa: CSVVPSARGQGAKDTGELFF; cdr3_nt: TGCAGCGTGGTCCCTAGCGCGAGGGGACAGGGGGCTAAGGACACCGGGGAGCTGTTTTTT
clone_size: few; d_call: NA; j_call: TRBJ2-2; v_call: TRBV9; cdr3_aa: CASSQPTGNTGELFF; cdr3_nt: TGTGCCAGCAGCCAGCCGACAGGGAACACCGGGGAGCTGTTTTTT
clone_size: many; d_call: NA; j_call: TRBJ2-7; v_call: TRBV20-1; cdr3_aa: CSARGGREDFYEQYF; cdr3_nt: TGCAGTGCTAGAGGCGGTCGAGAGGATTTCTACGAGCAGTACTTC
clone_size: many; d_call: NA; j_call: TRBJ2-6; v_call: TRBV5-1; cdr3_aa: CASAEGPAGANVLTF; cdr3_nt: TGCGCCAGCGCTGAGGGGCCAGCCGGGGCCAACGTCCTGACTTTC
clone_size: many; d_call: TRBD1; j_call: TRBJ2-7; v_call: TRBV19; cdr3_aa: CASSATTGGEQYF; cdr3_nt: TGTGCCAGTAGTGCCACGACAGGGGGCGAGCAGTACTTT
clone_size: many; d_call: NA; j_call: TRBJ2-2; v_call: TRBV20-1; cdr3_aa: CSALEDFTGELFF; cdr3_nt: TGCAGTGCCCTAGAGGATTTCACCGGGGAGCTGTTTTTT
clone_size: NA; d_call: NA; j_call: TRBJ1-1; v_call: TRBV28; cdr3_aa: CASSFHRRQNTEAFF; cdr3_nt: TGTGCCAGCAGTTTCCATCGGCGACAAAACACTGAAGCTTTCTTT
clone_size: NA; d_call: NA; j_call: TRBJ1-2; v_call: TRBV7-3; cdr3_aa: CASSLGVGGNYTF; cdr3_nt: TGTGCCAGCAGCTTAGGCGTGGGGGGTAACTACACCTTC
clone_size: many; d_call: NA; j_call: TRBJ1-5; v_call: TRBV13; cdr3_aa: CASSFSGTTDQPQHF; cdr3_nt: TGTGCCAGCAGCTTTTCCGGCACGACGGATCAGCCCCAGCATTTT
clone_size: NA; d_call: TRBD2; j_call: TRBJ2-2; v_call: TRBV2; cdr3_aa: CARGLATTPTGELFF; cdr3_nt: TGTGCCAGAGGACTAGCGACGACACCAACCGGGGAGCTGTTTTTT
clone_size: NA; d_call: TRBD1; j_call: TRBJ2-7; v_call: TRBV7-9; cdr3_aa: CASSLWDRGNYEQYF; cdr3_nt: TGTGCCAGCAGCTTATGGGACAGGGGAAACTACGAGCAGTACTTC
clone_size: NA; d_call: TRBD1; j_call: TRBJ1-1; v_call: TRBV10-3; cdr3_aa: CAISLAGQGVTNTEAFF; cdr3_nt: TGTGCCATCAGTTTGGCGGGACAGGGGGTAACAAACACTGAAGCTTTCTTT
clone_size: many; d_call: TRBD1; j_call: TRBJ1-2; v_call: TRBV5-1; cdr3_aa: CASRLPDRTTYGYTF; cdr3_nt: TGCGCCAGCAGGCTACCGGACAGGACGACCTATGGCTACACCTTC
clone_size: NA; d_call: NA; j_call: TRBJ1-4; v_call: TRBV3-1; cdr3_aa: CASSLRGAVNEKLFF; cdr3_nt: TGTGCCAGCAGCCTGCGGGGGGCAGTTAATGAAAAACTGTTTTTT
clone_size: few; d_call: NA; j_call: TRBJ2-7; v_call: TRBV6-1; cdr3_aa: CASSGWGTSSYEQYF; cdr3_nt: TGTGCCAGCAGCGGATGGGGGACATCTTCCTACGAGCAGTACTTC
clone_size: few; d_call: TRBD1; j_call: TRBJ1-1; v_call: TRBV7-9; cdr3_aa: CASSILTGLGTEAFF; cdr3_nt: TGTGCCAGCAGCATCCTGACAGGGTTGGGCACTGAAGCTTTCTTT
clone_size: few; d_call: NA; j_call: TRBJ2-7; v_call: TRBV12-3/TRBV12-4; cdr3_aa: CASKTSNFQEQYF; cdr3_nt: TGTGCCAGCAAGACTTCTAACTTTCAGGAGCAGTACTTC
clone_size: many; d_call: TRBD2; j_call: TRBJ2-5; v_call: TRBV7-2; cdr3_aa: CASSLAGGRQETQYF; cdr3_nt: TGTGCCAGCAGCCTAGCGGGAGGTCGTCAAGAGACCCAGTACTTC
clone_size: many; d_call: NA; j_call: TRBJ1-5; v_call: TRBV20-1; cdr3_aa: CSASGRSHSNQPQHF; cdr3_nt: TGCAGTGCTAGTGGTAGGTCCCATAGCAATCAGCCCCAGCATTTT